Given below is one T cell receptor beta chain in context. This sample was taken from a study of response to subunit inactivated influenza vaccine. The V and J ends lost 4 bases and 4 bases, in that order; junction bases with no gene match: 6. In germline, CDR1 is MGHDK, CDR2 SYGVNS. The CDR3 has 15 amino acids. MiXCR, applied by TCRdb to the RT-PCR reads, yields one record per CDR3 protein. The sample shows about 620,000 distinct CDR3 sequences, 10% to 12% of them seen only once. These sequences were also reported in another study, on T cells expressing NK-cell markers. This second study says: Scientists made TCR beta cDNA using 5'RACE template switching with UMIs. Among the eight sequenced donors, seven tested HCMV-seropositive and one tested seronegative. Dominant NKG2C+ clonotypes in roughly six donors made up roughly 1.0-7.0% of CD8+ T cells. In four donors, dominant clonotypes made up 28.3-60.1% of CD3+CD56-NKG2C+ cells.

V is TRBV25-1 and J is TRBJ2-5, with 10 bases that match TRBD2. The sequence was collected from a man aged 45 to 65 who received an inactivated influenza vaccine. The source material was PBMCs from blood, sampled on the day of vaccination. CDR3 coding DNA: TGTGCCAGCAGTGCAAGTAGCGGGAGGAGAGAGACCCAGTACTTC. Protein: CASSASSGRRETQYF.